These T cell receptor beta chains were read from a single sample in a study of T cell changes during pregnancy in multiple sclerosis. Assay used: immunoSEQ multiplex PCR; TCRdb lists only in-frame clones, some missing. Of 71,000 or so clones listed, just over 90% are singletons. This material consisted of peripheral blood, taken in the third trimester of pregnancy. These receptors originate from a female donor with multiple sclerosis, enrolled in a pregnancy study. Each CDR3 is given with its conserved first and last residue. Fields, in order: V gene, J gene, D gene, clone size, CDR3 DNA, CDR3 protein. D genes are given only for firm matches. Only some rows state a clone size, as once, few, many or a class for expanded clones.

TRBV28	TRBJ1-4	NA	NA	TGTGCCAGCAGTTTTCGGGGATTCGACGAAAAACTGTTTTTT	CASSFRGFDEKLFF
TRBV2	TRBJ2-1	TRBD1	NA	TGTGCCAATCGACAGGGGGAGGACAATGAGCAGTTCTTC	CANRQGEDNEQFF
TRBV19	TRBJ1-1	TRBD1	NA	TGTGCCAGTAATCCCGGGACAGGGGGCGTTATTGGCCGGTGGGAAGCTTTCTTT	CASNPGTGGVIGRWEAFF
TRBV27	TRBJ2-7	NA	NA	TGTGCCAGCAGTTCCCCGCGTGGGAGGTACTCCTACGAGCAGTACTTC	CASSSPRGRYSYEQYF
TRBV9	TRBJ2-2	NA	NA	TGTGCCAGCAGCGTAAGCTCGAACACCGGGGAGCTGTTTTTT	CASSVSSNTGELFF
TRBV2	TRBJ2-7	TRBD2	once	TGTGCCAGCATCCATCCGGGACTAGCGGGAGTAAGAGAGCAGTACTTC	CASIHPGLAGVREQYF
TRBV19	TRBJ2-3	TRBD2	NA	TGTGCCAGTAGGAGTTCTAGCGGGAAGGCCACAGATACGCAGTATTTT	CASRSSSGKATDTQYF
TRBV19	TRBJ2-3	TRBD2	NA	TGTGCCACCCTACCAGCGGGAGGGTCAGATACGCAGTATTTT	CATLPAGGSDTQYF
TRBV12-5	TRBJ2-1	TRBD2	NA	TGTGCTAGTGGTTTGGGACTTCGAGGGACTAGCGGGAGGGCCGGGTCCTACAATGAGCAGTTCTTC	CASGLGLRGTSGRAGSYNEQFF
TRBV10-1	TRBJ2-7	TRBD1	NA	TGCGCCACCAGTTTGGGACAGGGAGGCGACGAGCAGTACTTC	CATSLGQGGDEQYF
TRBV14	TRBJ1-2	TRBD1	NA	TGTGCCAGCAGCCAACGGGACAGGCCCTGGGTTTTC	CASSQRDRPWVF
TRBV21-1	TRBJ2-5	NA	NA	TGTGCCAGCAGCCGCCGTCGACTGACAGGGGGTAGCGGGAGAGACCAAGAGACCCAGTACTTC	CASSRRRLTGGSGRDQETQYF
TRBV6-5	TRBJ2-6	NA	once	TGTGCCAGCAGTCCCACTGAGGCCAACGTCCTGACTTTC	CASSPTEANVLTF
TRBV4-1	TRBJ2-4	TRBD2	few	TGCGCCAGCAGCCAAGTGATAGCGGGGGTCGTAGCCAAAAACATTCAGTACTTC	CASSQVIAGVVAKNIQYF
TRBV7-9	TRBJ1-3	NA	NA	TGTGCCAGCAGCCCTAATGTAGGGAGGATGTCTGGAAACACCATATATTTT	CASSPNVGRMSGNTIYF
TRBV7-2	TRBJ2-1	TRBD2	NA	TGTGCCAGCAGCGGGCTTGGGGGGGTCTCGTCCTACAATGAGCAGTTCTTC	CASSGLGGVSSYNEQFF
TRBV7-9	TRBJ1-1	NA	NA	TGTGCCAGCAGCACGTTTCGGGGGACGAACACTGAAGCTTTCTTT	CASSTFRGTNTEAFF
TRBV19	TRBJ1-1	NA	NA	TGTGCCAGTAGTATAGGGAGGAACACTGAAGCTTTCTTT	CASSIGRNTEAFF
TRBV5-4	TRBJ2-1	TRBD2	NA	TGTGCCAGCAGCCTATCTAGCGGGAGTATTAATGAGCAGTTCTTC	CASSLSSGSINEQFF
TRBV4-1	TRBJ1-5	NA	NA	TGCGCCAGCAGTCCTACCAGGGATAGCAATCAGCCCCAGCATTTT	CASSPTRDSNQPQHF
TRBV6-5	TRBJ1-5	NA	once	TGTGCCAGCAGCTCCGGGAGCAATCAGCCCCAGCATTTT	CASSSGSNQPQHF
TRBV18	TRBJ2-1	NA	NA	TGTGCCAGCTCACCCATTCCTGGGACTGACAATGAGCAGTTCTTC	CASSPIPGTDNEQFF
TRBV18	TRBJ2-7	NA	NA	TGTGCCAGCTCACCATCGGGGTCCTACGAGCAGTACTTC	CASSPSGSYEQYF
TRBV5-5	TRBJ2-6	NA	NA	TGTGCCAGCAGCTTGATAGTCTCTGGGGCCAACGTCCTGACTTTC	CASSLIVSGANVLTF
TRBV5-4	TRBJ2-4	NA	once	TGTGCCAGCAGCCAAAGCGTACAGGACGGGCAAAACATTCAGTACTTC	CASSQSVQDGQNIQYF
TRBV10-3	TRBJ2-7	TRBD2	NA	TGTGCCATCAGTTCTACCACGGGACTAGCGGGAGTATACGAGCAGTACTTC	CAISSTTGLAGVYEQYF
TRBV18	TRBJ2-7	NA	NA	TGTGCCAGCTCTCGGACTGCTACGCAGCAGTACTTC	CASSRTATQQYF
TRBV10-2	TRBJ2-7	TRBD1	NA	TGCGCCAGCAGTTGGGTGACAGGGGATTCCTACGAGCAGTACTTC	CASSWVTGDSYEQYF
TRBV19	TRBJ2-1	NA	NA	TGTGCCAGTAGTGACAGGCCCCGCTCCTACAATGAGCAGTTCTTC	CASSDRPRSYNEQFF
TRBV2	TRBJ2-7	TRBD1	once	TGTGCCAGCAGAGGGGACAGGGCCTACGAGCAGTACTTC	CASRGDRAYEQYF
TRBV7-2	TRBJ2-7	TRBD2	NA	TGTGCCAGCAGCCTAAGACTAGCCAAAGGGAACGAGCAGTACTTC	CASSLRLAKGNEQYF
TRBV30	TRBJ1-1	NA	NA	TGTGCCTGGATACTGGCGGGAGGTATGAACACTGAAGCTTTCTTT	CAWILAGGMNTEAFF
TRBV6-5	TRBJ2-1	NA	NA	TGTGCCAGCAGTTACTCGAGGCTAGCTTCCTACAATGAGCAGTTCTTC	CASSYSRLASYNEQFF
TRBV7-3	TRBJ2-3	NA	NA	TGTGCCAGCAGCTTACGCGGAGGTAGCACAGATACGCAGTATTTT	CASSLRGGSTDTQYF
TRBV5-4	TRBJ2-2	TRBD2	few	TGTGCCAGCAGCCCGGGGACTAGCGGGAACACCGGGGAGCTGTTTTTT	CASSPGTSGNTGELFF
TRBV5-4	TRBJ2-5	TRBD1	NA	TGTGCCAGCAGCTCCAGACAGGGGGGAACCCAAGAGACCCAGTACTTC	CASSSRQGGTQETQYF
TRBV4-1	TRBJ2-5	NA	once	TGCGCCAGCAGCCAATATGGCGGGAACAGTCAAGAGACCCAGTACTTC	CASSQYGGNSQETQYF
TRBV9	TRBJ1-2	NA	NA	TGTGCCAGCAGCGCACCCGACGGCAGGGGTAACTATGGCTACACCTTC	CASSAPDGRGNYGYTF
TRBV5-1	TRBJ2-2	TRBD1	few	TGCGCCAGCAGCTTGGGACAGGGGGCGAACACCGGGGAGCTGTTTTTT	CASSLGQGANTGELFF
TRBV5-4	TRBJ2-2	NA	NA	TGTGCCAGCAGCTTGGCACTGGGCCCGAACACCGGGGAGCTGTTTTTT	CASSLALGPNTGELFF
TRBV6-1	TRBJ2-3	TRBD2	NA	TGTGCCAGCAGTGGAAGCGGGAGAGGGAATACGCAGTATTTT	CASSGSGRGNTQYF
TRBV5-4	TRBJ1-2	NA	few	TGTGCCAGCAGCTCCCCAGGGGCGAACTATGGCTACACCTTC	CASSSPGANYGYTF
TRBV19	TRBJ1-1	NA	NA	TGTGCCAGTAGCCTTGGGTCTCAACTACCCAACACTGAAGCTTTCTTT	CASSLGSQLPNTEAFF
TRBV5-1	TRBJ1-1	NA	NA	TGCGCCAGCAGCTTGGTGTCAGGCTTGAACACTGAAGCTTTCTTT	CASSLVSGLNTEAFF
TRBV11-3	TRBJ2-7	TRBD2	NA	TGTGCCAGCAGCCTGCTAGCGGGAGCGGAGCAGTACTTC	CASSLLAGAEQYF
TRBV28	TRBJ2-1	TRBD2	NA	TGTGCCAGCAGTTCTCCCGGGACTAGCGGACATAATGAGCAGTTCTTC	CASSSPGTSGHNEQFF
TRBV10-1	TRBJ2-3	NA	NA	TGCGCCAGCAGTGATGTACAGGACAGCACAGATACGCAGTATTTT	CASSDVQDSTDTQYF
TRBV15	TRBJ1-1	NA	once	TGTGCCACCGGGCCTCGGGGGGATAACACTGAAGCTTTCTTT	CATGPRGDNTEAFF
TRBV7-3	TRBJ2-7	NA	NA	TGTGCCAGCAGCTCAGATTCCTCGTCGGGCGAGCAGTACTTC	CASSSDSSSGEQYF
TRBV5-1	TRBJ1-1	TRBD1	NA	TGCGCCAGCAGAAAACAGGGGTTAGAGGCTTTCTTT	CASRKQGLEAFF
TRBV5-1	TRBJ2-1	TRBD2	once	TGCGCCAGCAGCTCCCCCCCGGGACTAGCGGCCCTAGGAACTGAGCAGTTCTTC	CASSSPPGLAALGTEQFF
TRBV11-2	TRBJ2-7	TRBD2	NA	TGTGCCAGCAGCTCTAGCGGGAGGGCCATTTACGAGCAGTACTTC	CASSSSGRAIYEQYF
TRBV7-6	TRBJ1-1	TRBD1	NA	TGTGCCAGCAGCTCCCTTCCGACAGGGGAGGACACTGAAGCTTTCTTT	CASSSLPTGEDTEAFF
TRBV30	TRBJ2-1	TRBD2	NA	TGTGCCTGGAGTTACGGTAGCGGGAGTGGCAATGAGCAGTTCTTC	CAWSYGSGSGNEQFF